Shown below are 11 T cell receptor beta chains from a single sample sequenced in a study of CDR3 diversity in severe acne. MiXCR, run by TCRdb on the PCR reads, gives a single entry per CDR3 protein. The sample shows more than 80,000 distinct CDR3 sequences, approximately 54% of them seen only once. The source material was blood. The source of these receptors is a male donor with severe acne vulgaris.

This clonotype showed up just once. This rearrangement joins TRBV7-8 to TRBJ2-1; D uncertain. The V and J ends lost 2 bases and 10 bases respectively, with 18 bases between them. This CDR3 spans 15 amino acids. Germline V lookup: CDR1 SGHVS, CDR2 FQNEAQ. The CDR3 DNA is TGTGCCAGCAGCTTACGGCCGGGTTCGGGCGAGGAGCAGTTCTTC. Its protein product is CASSLRPGSGEEQFF.

This clonotype came up a few times. CDR3: CASSGWDGGNEKLFF. CDR3 nucleotide sequence: TGTGCCAGCAGCGGATGGGACGGGGGAAATGAAAAACTGTTTTTT. The chain uses TRBV9 and TRBJ1-4; possibly TRBD1 for D (5 bases). Germline-derived CDR1 and CDR2 are SGDLS and YYNGEE. The ends were cut back, 3 bases at V and 5 bases at J, with 14 bases in the middle. The length of the CDR3 is 15 residues.

The table lists this clonotype with many counts. The chain joins TRBV19 to TRBJ2-5; D is uncertain. V dropped 2 bases and J dropped 3 bases, with 10 bases sitting between them. The CDR3 runs to 14 residues. From germline, CDR1 is LNHDA and CDR2 SQIVND (reference sequence). DNA for the CDR3: TGTGCCAGTAGTATAAGATCTGGCAAAGAGACCCAGTACTTC. Its translation is CASSIRSGKETQYF. Complete variable domain (other parts from reference TRBV19 and TRBJ2-5): DGGITQSPKYLFRKEGQNVTLSCEQNLNHDAMYWYRQDPGQGLRLIYYSQIVNDFQKGDIAEGYSVSREKKESFPLTVTSAQKNPTAFYLCASSIRSGKETQYFGPGTRLLVL.

This clonotype is medium-sized (0.01 to 0.1%) within its sample. This chain connects TRBV12-3 or TRBV12-4 to TRBJ2-1, with TRBD2 identical over 7 bases. V gave up 5 bases and J gave up 9 bases; unmatched junction bases: 10. This CDR3 is 14 amino acids long. The CDR3 nucleotides read TGTGCCAGCAGTCGGAGGGAGGGCCGCGGTGAGCAGTTCTTC. Translating it yields CASSRREGRGEQFF.

The chain carries TRBV19 and TRBJ2-1; a weak D match, TRBD1 (6 bases). The germline V gene encodes CDR1 LNHDA and CDR2 SQIVND (reference sequence). The CDR3 consists of 13 residues. The V gene lost 7 bases and the J gene lost 8 bases, with 15 bases spanning the gap. DNA for the CDR3: TGTGCCAGTACCCTAACAGGGTTCGATGAGCAGTTCTTC. This sequence encodes CASTLTGFDEQFF. Full variable domain (remainder filled in from reference TRBV19 and TRBJ2-1): DGGITQSPKYLFRKEGQNVTLSCEQNLNHDAMYWYRQDPGQGLRLIYYSQIVNDFQKGDIAEGYSVSREKKESFPLTVTSAQKNPTAFYLCASTLTGFDEQFFGPGTRLTVL.

V usage is TRBV7-9 and J usage is TRBJ1-2; possibly TRBD1 for D (6 bases). The CDR3 loop spans 19 amino acids. Germline loops: CDR1 SEHNR, CDR2 FQNEAQ (reference sequence). V was trimmed by 0 bases and J by 3 bases, leaving 23 bases between them. CDR3 residues: CASSLASWGAPGPHYGYTF. The CDR3 DNA follows: TGTGCCAGCAGCTTAGCAAGTTGGGGGGCACCTGGACCTCACTATGGCTACACCTTC.

This sequence joins TRBV10-3 and TRBJ2-1; 12 bases agree with TRBD2. Trimming at V came to 7 bases and at J to 8 bases, leaving 6 bases not matched to a gene. This CDR3 has 14 residues. The V gene's germline CDR1 is ENHRY and CDR2 SYGVKD. The CDR3 spells CAINPGLAGDEQFF. The DNA for the CDR3 is TGTGCCATCAACCCGGGACTAGCGGGTGATGAGCAGTTCTTC.

The gene calls are TRBV6-2 or TRBV6-3 and TRBJ2-7, with TRBD2 matching 7 bases. The V and J ends lost 8 bases and 0 bases, in that order; junction bases with no gene match: 13. The germline V gene has CDR1 MNHEY and CDR2 SVGEGT. The length of the CDR3 is 16 residues. Here the CDR3 reads CASAVTGDYSSYEQYF. DNA for the CDR3: TGTGCCAGCGCAGTAACCGGGGACTACAGCTCCTACGAGCAGTACTTC.

The V call is TRBV6-1, the J call TRBJ2-7, with 8 bases identical to TRBD1. Germline assignment: CDR1 MNHNS and CDR2 SASEGT. The V gene end was trimmed by 2 bases and the J gene end by 2 bases; junction bases not matched to a gene: 8. The CDR3 loop spans 16 amino acids. CDR3 sequence (DNA): TGTGCCAGCAGTGAAACCGAACGGGACAGGCCCTACGAGCAGTACTTC. Translated: CASSETERDRPYEQYF.

This clonotype was seen repeatedly, ten times or more. The chain is built from TRBV20-1 and TRBJ1-2; D gene unclear. V was cut by 1 base and J by 1 base, with 13 bases left in between. The germline gives CDR1 DFQATT, CDR2 SNEGSKA (reference sequence). The CDR3 is 15 amino acids. The CDR3 here is CSARGQAENNYGYTF. The CDR3 DNA is TGCAGTGCTAGAGGGCAGGCAGAAAATAACTATGGCTACACCTTC.

The table lists this clonotype with a few counts. This sequence joins TRBV7-9 and TRBJ2-7; D remains unclear. Trimming cost V 2 bases and J 5 bases, with 4 bases left between them. Germline V gene data show CDR1 as SEHNR and CDR2 as FQNEAQ (reference sequence). CDR3 length: 11 amino acids. CDR3: CASSLMDEQYF. The CDR3 coding sequence is TGTGCCAGCAGCTTAATGGACGAGCAGTACTTC.